This T cell receptor beta chain was recovered during a study of shared clonotypes between healthy human individuals. About the research overall: The people who gave samples were a couple of women and three men aged 18 to 49.

The donors, all of them Caucasian adults, lived in Nashville, Tennessee. Original analysis: For the immunoSEQ data, sequences were junction-only without quality scores, so filtering differed. Some clones are missing from TCRdb's copy, which holds only in-frame ones; the method was immunoSEQ multiplex PCR. V and J calls and clone size are those listed in that table; D and trimming were worked out from the DNA. The table shows about 1.5 million clones, with 95% to 99% occurring only once. Material for sequencing was naive CD4+ T cells sorted from blood. Subset given: CD45RA+ positively selected. This receptor was taken from a man aged 30 to 39 in good health.

The DNA for the CDR3 is TGTGCCAGCAGCCACGGGACACACTATGGCTACACCTTC. It yields the protein CASSHGTHYGYTF. V is TRBV5-5 and J is TRBJ1-2, with D perhaps matching TRBD1 (6 bases). CDR3 length equals 13 residues. Germline-derived CDR1 and CDR2 are SGHKS and YYEKEE (reference sequence). V was trimmed by 4 bases and J by 3 bases, leaving 10 bases between them.